This T cell receptor beta chain was sequenced for a study of vaccination and CD4 T cells after COVID-19. Study-level information: In the convalescent cohort, there were six males and four females, two of them Hispanic. Timing of post-vaccine sample collection was a median approximately 79 days after dose two, with a range of 14 to 241. Study results and limitations: Within the convalescent patients, a median about 89% of the SARS-CoV-2-reactive clones were ones that appeared only post-vaccination.

With the Oncomine TCR Beta short-read assay, DNA from cultured CD4+ T cells was sequenced. TCRdb ran MiXCR on the PCR reads and lists one entry per CDR3 protein. The sample lists some 9,300 distinct CDR3 sequences; about 48% were seen once. CDR3 length equals 15 residues. After removal of 2 bases from V and 7 bases from J, the junction contained 4 bases not matched to a gene. The germline V gene encodes CDR1 SGHRS and CDR2 YFSETQ. In this sample, this clonotype turned up a few times. Its specificity is not known. Treatment defined: approximately nine-day PBMC culture with coronavirus spike peptide pools or control peptides (ViraFEST assay). Under the ViraFEST approach, antigen-specific T cells were expanded with peptide pools and TCRs subsequently sequenced.

The chain recombines TRBV5-1 with TRBJ1-6; 9 nucleotides agree with TRBD1. The specimen sequenced was CD4+ T cells from blood, cultured in vitro. The TCR was taken from a human donor who had recovered from COVID-19. The CDR3 nucleotides read TGCGCCAGCAGCTTTGAGGGGACAGGGAATTCACCCCTCCACTTT. Translation gives CASSFEGTGNSPLHF. Full variable domain (rest looked up from reference TRBV5-1 and TRBJ1-6): KAGVTQTPRYLIKTRGQQVTLSCSPISGHRSVSWYQQTPGQGLQFLFEYFSETQRNKGNFPGRFSGRQFSNSRSEMNVSTLELGDSALYLCASSFEGTGNSPLHFGNGTRLTVT.